This TCR beta chain was documented in a study of blood T cells in healthy people across ages. CDR3 length equals 17 residues. The J segment lost 5 bases and the V segment lost 3 bases, leaving 9 bases of the junction unmatched. Germline CDR1 is SGHRS and CDR2 is YFSETQ. Drawn from each donor were 9 to 10 milliliters of peripheral blood. A sample-barcoded 5' primer and a J-beta primer mix were used in a second PCR of about 7 to 11 cycles. A 12-random-nucleotide template-switch adaptor tagged each cDNA molecule. TCRdb itself ran the 5' RACE reads through MiXCR, one entry per CDR3 protein. The sample lists approximately 1.5 million distinct CDR3 sequences; less than 45% were seen once. Findings and caveats of the study: Naive T cell percentage and TCR beta diversity correlated strongly. Age advanced and TCR beta diversity per million T cells fell, roughly linearly.

A note on this clonotype: As yet, its antigen is unknown.

The sequenced material came from blood. The chain uses TRBV5-1 and TRBJ2-5; TRBD2 aligns across 14 bases. This clonotype was sampled from a woman aged 18-35 years in good health. The CDR3: CASSSLGLAGDLETQYF. The CDR3 nucleotides read TGCGCCAGCAGCTCTTTGGGACTAGCGGGAGATCTGGAGACCCAGTACTTC.